Presented here are 9 T cell receptor beta chains from one specimen sequenced in a study of blood T cell repertoires in COVID-19. Measured with immunoSEQ multiplex PCR; TCRdb has only the in-frame clones, and not every one. This table has about 92,000 clones, around 88% appearing once. Sequencing was done on a sample of peripheral blood. All receptors derive from a woman aged 55-70 years with COVID-19, enrolled during active disease.

This chain links TRBV27 with TRBJ1-2, with no clear D. The CDR3 is 14 residues long. Germline V gene sequence: CDR1 MNHEY, CDR2 SMNVEV (reference sequence). V gave up 5 bases and J gave up 4 bases, with 14 bases separating them. DNA of the CDR3: TGTGCCAGCAGTCCCCGAGCCCACAGCTATGGCTACACCTTC. The encoded protein is CASSPRAHSYGYTF.

The rearrangement links TRBV6-6 to TRBJ2-7, with D tentatively TRBD2 (5 bases). CDR1 is MNHNY and CDR2 is SVGAGI in the germline V gene (reference sequence). Trimming removed 1 base at V and 2 bases at J, with 9 bases between. The CDR3 runs to 14 residues. DNA for the CDR3: TGTGCCAGCAGTTACTTACTAGGTACCTACGAGCAGTACTTC. It specifies CASSYLLGTYEQYF.

V gene TRBV21-1 combines with J gene TRBJ2-1; the listed D gene, TRBD1, was not tested against the DNA. TRBV21-1 represents a pseudogene. There are 19 residues in the CDR3. The CDR3 DNA sequence: TGTGCCAGCAGCAAAAGACCCTCCTTAGGACAGGGCAAATACAATGAGCAGTTCTTC. This sequence encodes CASSKRPSLGQGKYNEQFF.

This clone has a single count. This rearrangement joins TRBV10-3 to TRBJ2-7; tentatively, D is TRBD1 (6 bases). Trimming pared 7 bases from V and 5 bases from J, leaving 15 bases between. Germline V gene sequence: CDR1 ENHRY, CDR2 SYGVKD. The CDR3 extends over 13 amino acids. CDR3 sequence: CAITAGASDEQYF. CDR3 in DNA: TGTGCCATCACGGCAGGGGCCTCGGACGAGCAGTACTTC.

The chain employs TRBV11-2 and TRBJ1-2; D unresolved. Germline CDR1 reads SGHAT; CDR2 reads FQNNGV. V gave up 2 bases and J gave up 8 bases, with 9 bases separating them. This CDR3 comprises 12 residues. CDR3 bases: TGTGCCAGCAGCTTAAGGCGCGGCGGCTACACCTTC. Translating it yields CASSLRRGGYTF.

In nucleotides, the CDR3 is TGTGCCATCAGCTTACAGGGTAACACTGAAGCTTTCTTT. Its protein is CAISLQGNTEAFF. The chain combines TRBV10-3 with TRBJ1-1, with D possibly matching TRBD1 (6 bases). Germline CDR1 is ENHRY and CDR2 is SYGVKD. V was cut by 6 bases and J by 2 bases, with 10 bases left in between. The CDR3 is made up of 13 amino acids.

This clone was picked up one time. V usage is TRBV6-2 or TRBV6-3 and J usage is TRBJ2-1, with TRBD1 matching over 9 bases. V was clipped by 6 bases and J by 6 bases; unmatched bases: 15. Germline V CDR1 and CDR2: MNHEY, SVGEGT. This CDR3 region has 17 residues. The CDR3 DNA reads TGTGCCAGCAGCCAATACCAAGGGGACAGGGCCATCAATGAGCAGTTCTTC. Protein product: CASSQYQGDRAINEQFF.

The V gene is TRBV9, the J gene TRBJ1-3; 7 bases match TRBD1. Germline V gives CDR1 SGDLS, CDR2 YYNGEE. V lost 4 bases and J lost 0; bases outside the gene matches: 4. The CDR3 contains 15 residues. The chain's CDR3 is CASSSGTVSGNTIYF. CDR3 coding DNA: TGTGCCAGCAGCTCCGGGACAGTCTCTGGAAACACCATATATTTT.

V gene TRBV7-6 combines with J gene TRBJ1-6, with D tentatively TRBD1 (5 bases). The CDR3 is 12 residues long. Germline lookup yields CDR1 SGHVS and CDR2 FNYEAQ. Trimming took off 8 bases at V and 7 bases at J, with 9 bases between the two ends. The CDR3 DNA reads as TGTGCCAGCGGACACAGAAATTCACCCCTCCACTTT. Protein sequence: CASGHRNSPLHF.